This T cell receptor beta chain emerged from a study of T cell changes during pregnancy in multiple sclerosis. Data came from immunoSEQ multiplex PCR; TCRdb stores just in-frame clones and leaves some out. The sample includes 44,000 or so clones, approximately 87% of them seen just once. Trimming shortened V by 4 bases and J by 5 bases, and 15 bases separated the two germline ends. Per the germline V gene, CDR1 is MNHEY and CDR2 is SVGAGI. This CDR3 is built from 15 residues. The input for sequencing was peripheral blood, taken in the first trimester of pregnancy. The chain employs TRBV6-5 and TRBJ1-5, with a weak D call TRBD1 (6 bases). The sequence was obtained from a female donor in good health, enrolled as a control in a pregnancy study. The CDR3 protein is CASSLEGGRDQPQHF. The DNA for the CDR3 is TGTGCCAGCAGTTTAGAAGGGGGGAGGGATCAGCCCCAGCATTTT.